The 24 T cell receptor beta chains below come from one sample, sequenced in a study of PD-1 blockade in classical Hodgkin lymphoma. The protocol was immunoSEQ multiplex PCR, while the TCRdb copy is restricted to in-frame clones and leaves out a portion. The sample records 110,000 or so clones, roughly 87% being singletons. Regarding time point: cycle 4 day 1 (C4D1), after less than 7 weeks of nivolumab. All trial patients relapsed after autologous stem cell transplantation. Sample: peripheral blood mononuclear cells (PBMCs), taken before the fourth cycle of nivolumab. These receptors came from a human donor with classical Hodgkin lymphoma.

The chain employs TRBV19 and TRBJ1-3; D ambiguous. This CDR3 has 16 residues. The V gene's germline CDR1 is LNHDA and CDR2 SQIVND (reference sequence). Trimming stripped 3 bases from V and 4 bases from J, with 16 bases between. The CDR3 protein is CASSIGRTATGNTIYF. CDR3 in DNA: TGTGCCAGTAGTATCGGACGAACCGCGACGGGAAACACCATATATTTT.

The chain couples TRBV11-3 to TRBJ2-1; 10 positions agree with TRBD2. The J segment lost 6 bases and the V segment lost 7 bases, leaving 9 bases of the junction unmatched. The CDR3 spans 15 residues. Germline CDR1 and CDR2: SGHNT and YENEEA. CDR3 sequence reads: CASMPSGRARNEQFF. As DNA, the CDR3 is TGTGCCAGCATGCCGAGCGGGAGGGCCCGCAATGAGCAGTTCTTC.

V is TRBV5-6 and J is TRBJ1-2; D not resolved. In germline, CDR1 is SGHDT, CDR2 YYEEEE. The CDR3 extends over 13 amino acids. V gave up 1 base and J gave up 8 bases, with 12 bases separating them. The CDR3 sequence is CASSLKWAGGYTF. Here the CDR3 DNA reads TGTGCCAGCAGCTTGAAATGGGCAGGCGGCTACACCTTC.

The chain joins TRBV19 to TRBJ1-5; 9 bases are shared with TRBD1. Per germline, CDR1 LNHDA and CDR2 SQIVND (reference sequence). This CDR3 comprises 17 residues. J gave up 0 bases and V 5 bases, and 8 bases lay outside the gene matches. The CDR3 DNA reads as TGTGCCAGTAGTCCCGGGACAGGGCTATATAGCAATCAGCCCCAGCATTTT. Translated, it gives CASSPGTGLYSNQPQHF.

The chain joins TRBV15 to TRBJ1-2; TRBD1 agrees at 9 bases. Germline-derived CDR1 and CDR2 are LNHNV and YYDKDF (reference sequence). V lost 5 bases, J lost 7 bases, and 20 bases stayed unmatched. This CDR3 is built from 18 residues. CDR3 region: CATSQGGRSQGAPGGYTF. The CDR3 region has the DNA TGTGCCACCAGCCAAGGCGGGAGATCACAGGGGGCGCCGGGTGGCTACACCTTC.

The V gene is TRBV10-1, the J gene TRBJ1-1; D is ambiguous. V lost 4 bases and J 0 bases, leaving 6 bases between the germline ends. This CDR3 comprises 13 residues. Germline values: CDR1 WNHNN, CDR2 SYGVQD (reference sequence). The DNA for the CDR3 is TGCGCCAGCAGTGCAGAGATGAACACTGAAGCTTTCTTT. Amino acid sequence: CASSAEMNTEAFF.

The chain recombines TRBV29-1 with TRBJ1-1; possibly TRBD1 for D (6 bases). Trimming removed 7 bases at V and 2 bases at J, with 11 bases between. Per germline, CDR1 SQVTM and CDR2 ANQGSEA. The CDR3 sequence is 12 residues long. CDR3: CSAKDSNTEAFF. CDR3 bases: TGCAGCGCCAAGGACAGTAACACTGAAGCTTTCTTT.

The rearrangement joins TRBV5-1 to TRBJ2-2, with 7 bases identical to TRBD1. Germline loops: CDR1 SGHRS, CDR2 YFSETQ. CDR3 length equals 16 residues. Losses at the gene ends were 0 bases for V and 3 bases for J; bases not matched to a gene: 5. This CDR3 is CASSLGDSHYTGELFF. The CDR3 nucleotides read TGCGCCAGCAGCTTGGGGGACAGCCATTACACCGGGGAGCTGTTTTTT.

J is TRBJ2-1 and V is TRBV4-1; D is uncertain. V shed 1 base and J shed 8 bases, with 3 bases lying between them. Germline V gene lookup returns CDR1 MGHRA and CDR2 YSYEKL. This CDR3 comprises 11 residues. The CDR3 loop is CASSQGDEQFF. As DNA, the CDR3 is TGCGCCAGCAGCCAAGGGGATGAGCAGTTCTTC.

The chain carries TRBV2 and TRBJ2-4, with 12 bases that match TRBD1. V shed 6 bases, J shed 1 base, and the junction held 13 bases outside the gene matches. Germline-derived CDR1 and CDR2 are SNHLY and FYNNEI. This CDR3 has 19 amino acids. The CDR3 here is CASRPVRGQGAHAKNIQYF. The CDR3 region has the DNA TGTGCCAGCAGACCAGTAAGGGGACAGGGGGCGCATGCCAAAAACATTCAGTACTTC.

CDR3 in DNA: TGTGCCAGCAGTTTGCGGGAGTCCTACAATGAGCAGTTCTTC. Translated, it gives CASSLRESYNEQFF. The genes are TRBV6-5 and TRBJ2-1; TRBD2 matches at 7 bases. The length of the CDR3 is 14 residues. The ends lost 4 bases at V and 1 base at J; junction bases unmatched: 1. Germline loops: CDR1 MNHEY, CDR2 SVGAGI.

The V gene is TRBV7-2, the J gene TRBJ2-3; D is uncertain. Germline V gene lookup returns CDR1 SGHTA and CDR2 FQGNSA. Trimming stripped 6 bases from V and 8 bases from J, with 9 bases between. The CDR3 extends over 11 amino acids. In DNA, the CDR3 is TGTGCCAGCAGTTCCTTAAGTACGCAGTATTTT. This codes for CASSSLSTQYF.

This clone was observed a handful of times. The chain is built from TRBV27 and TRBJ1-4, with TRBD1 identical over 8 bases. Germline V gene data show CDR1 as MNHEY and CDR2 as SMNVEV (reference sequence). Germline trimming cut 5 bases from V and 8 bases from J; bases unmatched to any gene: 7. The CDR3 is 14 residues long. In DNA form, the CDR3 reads TGTGCCAGCAGTCAGCAGGGGGCAAGCGAAAAACTGTTTTTT. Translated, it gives CASSQQGASEKLFF.

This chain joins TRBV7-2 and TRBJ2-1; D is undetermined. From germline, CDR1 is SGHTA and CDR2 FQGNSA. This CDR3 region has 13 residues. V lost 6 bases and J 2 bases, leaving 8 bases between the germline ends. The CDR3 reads CASRPQTYNEQFF. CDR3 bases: TGTGCCAGCAGGCCACAAACCTACAATGAGCAGTTCTTC.

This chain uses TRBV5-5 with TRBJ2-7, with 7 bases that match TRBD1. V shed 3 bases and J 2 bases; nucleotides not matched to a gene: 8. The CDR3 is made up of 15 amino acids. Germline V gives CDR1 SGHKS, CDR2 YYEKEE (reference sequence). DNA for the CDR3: TGTGCCAGCAGCTCCCTCCGGGACAGAACCTACGAGCAGTACTTC. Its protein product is CASSSLRDRTYEQYF.

CDR3 sequence (DNA): TGTGCCAGCAGTGGGGGACTAGCGGGAACCTACGAGCAGTACTTC. Protein sequence: CASSGGLAGTYEQYF. The chain couples TRBV7-2 to TRBJ2-7; 13 nucleotides align to TRBD2. With V trimmed by 6 bases and J by 2 bases, 4 bases remained unmatched. CDR3 length equals 15 residues. The germline gives CDR1 SGHTA, CDR2 FQGNSA.

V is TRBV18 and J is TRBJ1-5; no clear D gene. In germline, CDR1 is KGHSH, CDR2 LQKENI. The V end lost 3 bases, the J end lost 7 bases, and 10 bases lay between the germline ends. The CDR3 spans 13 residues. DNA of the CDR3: TGTGCCAGCTCACCGGCAGGCGGGCAGCCCCAGCATTTT. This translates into CASSPAGGQPQHF.

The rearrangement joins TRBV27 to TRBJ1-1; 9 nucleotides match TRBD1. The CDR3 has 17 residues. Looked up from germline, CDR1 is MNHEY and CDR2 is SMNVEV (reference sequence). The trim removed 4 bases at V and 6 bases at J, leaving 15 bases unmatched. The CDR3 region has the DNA TGTGCCAGCAGTTCCCCCGGGACAGGGCCCGAGGGGTCTGAAGCTTTCTTT. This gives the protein CASSSPGTGPEGSEAFF.

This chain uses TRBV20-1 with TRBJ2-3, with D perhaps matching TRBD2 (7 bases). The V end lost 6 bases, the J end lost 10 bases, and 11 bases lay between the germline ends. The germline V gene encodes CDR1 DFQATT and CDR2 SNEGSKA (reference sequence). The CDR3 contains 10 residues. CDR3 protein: CSARGAAQYF. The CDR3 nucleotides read TGCAGTGCCCGGGGGGCGGCGCAGTATTTT.

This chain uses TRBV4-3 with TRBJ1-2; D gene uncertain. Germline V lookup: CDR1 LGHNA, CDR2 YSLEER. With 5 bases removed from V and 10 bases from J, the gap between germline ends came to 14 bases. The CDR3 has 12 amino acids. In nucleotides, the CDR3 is TGCGCCAGCAGCTACGACCCAGGTCACTACACCTTC. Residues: CASSYDPGHYTF.

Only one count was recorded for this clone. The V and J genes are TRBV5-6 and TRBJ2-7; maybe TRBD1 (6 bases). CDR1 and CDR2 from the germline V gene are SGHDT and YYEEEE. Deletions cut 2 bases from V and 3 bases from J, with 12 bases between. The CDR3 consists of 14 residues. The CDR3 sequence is CASSFQGFDYEQYF. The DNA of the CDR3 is TGTGCCAGCAGCTTCCAGGGGTTCGACTACGAGCAGTACTTC.

The CDR3 coding sequence is TGTGCCAGCAGTTTGGATACTACAACTAATGAAAAACTGTTTTTT. Translated: CASSLDTTTNEKLFF. The chain recombines TRBV28 with TRBJ1-4; the D is unclear. The length of the CDR3 is 15 residues. Trimming left V 3 bases short and J 0 bases short, with 8 bases between. The germline V gene has CDR1 MDHEN and CDR2 SYDVKM.

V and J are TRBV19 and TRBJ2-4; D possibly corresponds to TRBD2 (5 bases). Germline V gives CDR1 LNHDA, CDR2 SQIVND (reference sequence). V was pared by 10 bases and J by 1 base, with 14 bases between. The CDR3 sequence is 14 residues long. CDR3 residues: CATASYVAKNIQYF. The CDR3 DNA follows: TGTGCCACAGCTAGCTATGTGGCCAAAAACATTCAGTACTTC.

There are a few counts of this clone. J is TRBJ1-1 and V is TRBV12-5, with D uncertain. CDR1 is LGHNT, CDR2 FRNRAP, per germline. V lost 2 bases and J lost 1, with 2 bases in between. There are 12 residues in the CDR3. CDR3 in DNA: TGTGCTAGTGGTTTGTCGAACACTGAAGCTTTCTTT. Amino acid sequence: CASGLSNTEAFF.